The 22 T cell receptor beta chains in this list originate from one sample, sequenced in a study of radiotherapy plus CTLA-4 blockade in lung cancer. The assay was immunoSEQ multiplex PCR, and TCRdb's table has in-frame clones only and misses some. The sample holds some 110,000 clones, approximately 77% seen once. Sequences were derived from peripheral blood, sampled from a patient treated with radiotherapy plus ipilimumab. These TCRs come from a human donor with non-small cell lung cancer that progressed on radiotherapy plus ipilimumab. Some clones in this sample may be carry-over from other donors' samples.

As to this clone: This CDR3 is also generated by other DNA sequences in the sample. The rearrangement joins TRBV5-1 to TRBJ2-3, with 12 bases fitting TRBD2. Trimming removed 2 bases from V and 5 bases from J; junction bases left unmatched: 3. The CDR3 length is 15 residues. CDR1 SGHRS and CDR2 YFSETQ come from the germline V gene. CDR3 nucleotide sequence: TGCGCCAGCAGCTTCCTAGCGGGGGGGCAAGATACGCAGTATTTT. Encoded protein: CASSFLAGGQDTQYF.

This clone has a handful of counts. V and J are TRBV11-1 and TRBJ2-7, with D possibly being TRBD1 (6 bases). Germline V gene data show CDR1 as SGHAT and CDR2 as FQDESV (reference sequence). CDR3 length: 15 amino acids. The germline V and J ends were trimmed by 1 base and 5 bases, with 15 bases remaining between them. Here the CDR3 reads CASSLGSGRGDEQYF. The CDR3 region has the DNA TGTGCCAGCAGCTTAGGATCGGGCAGGGGAGACGAGCAGTACTTC.

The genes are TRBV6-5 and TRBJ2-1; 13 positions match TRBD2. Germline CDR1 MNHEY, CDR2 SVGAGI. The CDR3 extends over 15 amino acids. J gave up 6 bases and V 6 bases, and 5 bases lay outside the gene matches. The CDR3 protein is CASSQLAGGRNEQFF. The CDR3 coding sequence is TGTGCCAGCAGCCAACTAGCGGGGGGGCGCAATGAGCAGTTCTTC.

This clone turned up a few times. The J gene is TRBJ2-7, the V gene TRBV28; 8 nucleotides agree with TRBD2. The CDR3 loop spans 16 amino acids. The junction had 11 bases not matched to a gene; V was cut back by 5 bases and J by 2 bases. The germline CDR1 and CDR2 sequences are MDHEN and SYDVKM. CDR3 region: CASSITPAGAPYEQYF. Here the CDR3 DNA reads TGTGCCAGCAGTATAACCCCAGCGGGGGCCCCCTACGAGCAGTACTTC.

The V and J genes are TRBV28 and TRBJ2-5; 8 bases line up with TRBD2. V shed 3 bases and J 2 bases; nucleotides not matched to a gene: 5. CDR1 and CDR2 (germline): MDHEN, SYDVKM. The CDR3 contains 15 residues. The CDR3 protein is CASSFGSGGQETQYF. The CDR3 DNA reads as TGTGCCAGCAGTTTTGGGAGCGGGGGACAAGAGACCCAGTACTTC.

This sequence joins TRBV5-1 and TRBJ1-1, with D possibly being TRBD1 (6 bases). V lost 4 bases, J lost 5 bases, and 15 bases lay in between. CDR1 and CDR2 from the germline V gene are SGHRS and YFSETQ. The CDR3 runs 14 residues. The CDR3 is CASSPDTGFTEAFF. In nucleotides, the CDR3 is TGCGCCAGCAGCCCGGATACAGGGTTTACTGAAGCTTTCTTT. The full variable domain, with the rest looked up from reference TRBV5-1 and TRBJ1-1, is KAGVTQTPRYLIKTRGQQVTLSCSPISGHRSVSWYQQTPGQGLQFLFEYFSETQRNKGNFPGRFSGRQFSNSRSEMNVSTLELGDSALYLCASSPDTGFTEAFFGQGTRLTVV.

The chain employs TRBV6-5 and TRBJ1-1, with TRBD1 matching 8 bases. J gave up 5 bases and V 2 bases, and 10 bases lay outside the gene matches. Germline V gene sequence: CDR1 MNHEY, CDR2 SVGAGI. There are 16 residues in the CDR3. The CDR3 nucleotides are TGTGCCAGCAGTTACGCCCGGACAGGGAGGGAGACTGAAGCTTTCTTT. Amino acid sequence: CASSYARTGRETEAFF.

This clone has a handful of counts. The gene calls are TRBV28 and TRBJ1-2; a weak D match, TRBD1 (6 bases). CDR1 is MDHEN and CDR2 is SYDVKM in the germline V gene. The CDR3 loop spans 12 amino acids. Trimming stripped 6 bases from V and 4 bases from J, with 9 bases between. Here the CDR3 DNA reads TGTGCCAGCAGCACAGGGATCTATGGCTACACCTTC. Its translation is CASSTGIYGYTF.

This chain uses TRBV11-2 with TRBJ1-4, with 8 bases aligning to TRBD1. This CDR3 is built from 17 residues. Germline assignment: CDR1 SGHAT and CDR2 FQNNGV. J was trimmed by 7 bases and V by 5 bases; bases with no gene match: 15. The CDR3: CASSHGTNRGIGEKLFF. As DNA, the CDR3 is TGTGCCAGCAGCCATGGTACAAACAGGGGGATCGGTGAAAAACTGTTTTTT.

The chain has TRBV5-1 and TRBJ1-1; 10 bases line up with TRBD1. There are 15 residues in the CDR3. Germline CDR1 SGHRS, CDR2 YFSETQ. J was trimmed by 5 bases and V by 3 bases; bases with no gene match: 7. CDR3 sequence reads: CASSYRTGGDTEAFF. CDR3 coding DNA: TGCGCCAGCAGCTACCGGACAGGGGGAGATACTGAAGCTTTCTTT.

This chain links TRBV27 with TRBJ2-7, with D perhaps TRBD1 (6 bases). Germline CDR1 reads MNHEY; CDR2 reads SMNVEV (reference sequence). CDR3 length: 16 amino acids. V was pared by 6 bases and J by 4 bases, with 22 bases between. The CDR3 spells CASRNGVAGDGYEQYF. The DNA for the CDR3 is TGTGCCAGCAGAAATGGGGTAGCAGGGGATGGTTACGAGCAGTACTTC.

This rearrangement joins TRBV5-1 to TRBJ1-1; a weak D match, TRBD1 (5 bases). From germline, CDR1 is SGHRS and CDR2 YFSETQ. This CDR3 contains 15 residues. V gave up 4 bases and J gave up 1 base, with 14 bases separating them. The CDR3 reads CASSLGRGRNTEAFF. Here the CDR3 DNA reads TGCGCCAGCAGCCTAGGGAGGGGCAGGAACACTGAAGCTTTCTTT.

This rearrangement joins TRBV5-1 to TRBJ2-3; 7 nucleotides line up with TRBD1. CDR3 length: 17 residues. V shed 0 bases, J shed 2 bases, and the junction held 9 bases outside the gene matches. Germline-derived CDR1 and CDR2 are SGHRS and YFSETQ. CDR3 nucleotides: TGCGCCAGCAGCTTGGGGCCTGGGCAGGGGGACACAGATACGCAGTATTTT. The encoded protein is CASSLGPGQGDTDTQYF.

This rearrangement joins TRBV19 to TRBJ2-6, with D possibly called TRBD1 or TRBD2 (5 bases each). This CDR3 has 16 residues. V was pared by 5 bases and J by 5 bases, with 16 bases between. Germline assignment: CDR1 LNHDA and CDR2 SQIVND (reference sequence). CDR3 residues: CASSSLGTARANVLTF. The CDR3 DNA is TGTGCCAGTAGTTCCCTAGGGACGGCCCGGGCCAACGTCCTGACTTTC.

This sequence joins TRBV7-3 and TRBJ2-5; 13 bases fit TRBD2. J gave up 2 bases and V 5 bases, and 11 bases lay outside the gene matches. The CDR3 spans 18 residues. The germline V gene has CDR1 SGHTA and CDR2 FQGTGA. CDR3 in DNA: TGTGCCAGCAGCGCGCAGAGGGGGACTAGCGGGATACAAGAGACCCAGTACTTC. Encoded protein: CASSAQRGTSGIQETQYF. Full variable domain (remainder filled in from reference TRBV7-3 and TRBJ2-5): GAGVSQTPSNKVTEKGKYVELRCDPISGHTALYWYRQSLGQGPEFLIYFQGTGAADDSGLPNDRFFAVRPEGSVSTLKIQRTERGDSAVYLCASSAQRGTSGIQETQYFGPGTRLLVL.

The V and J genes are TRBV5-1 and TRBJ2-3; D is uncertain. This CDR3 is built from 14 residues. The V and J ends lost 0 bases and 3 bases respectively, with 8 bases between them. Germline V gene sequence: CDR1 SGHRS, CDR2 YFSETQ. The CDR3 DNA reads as TGCGCCAGCAGCTTGGGGGCAGCAACAGATACGCAGTATTTT. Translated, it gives CASSLGAATDTQYF.

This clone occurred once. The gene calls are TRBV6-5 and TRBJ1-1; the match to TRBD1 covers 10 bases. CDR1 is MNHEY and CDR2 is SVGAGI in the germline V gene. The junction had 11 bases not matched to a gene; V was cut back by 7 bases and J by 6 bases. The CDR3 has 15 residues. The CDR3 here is CASNRQGASSAEAFF. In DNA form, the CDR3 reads TGTGCCAGCAATCGACAGGGGGCCTCAAGTGCTGAAGCTTTCTTT.

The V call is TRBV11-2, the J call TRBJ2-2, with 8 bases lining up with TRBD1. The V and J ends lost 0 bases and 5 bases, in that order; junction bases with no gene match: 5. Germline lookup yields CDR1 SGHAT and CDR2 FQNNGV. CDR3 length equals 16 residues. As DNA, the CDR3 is TGTGCCAGCAGCTTAGAGGACAGGGTGTGGACCGGGGAGCTGTTTTTT. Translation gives CASSLEDRVWTGELFF.

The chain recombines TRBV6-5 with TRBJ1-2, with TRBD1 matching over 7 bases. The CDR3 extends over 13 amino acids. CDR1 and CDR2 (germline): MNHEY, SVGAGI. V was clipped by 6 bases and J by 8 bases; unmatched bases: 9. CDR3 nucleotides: TGTGCCAGCAGGAAGACAGGGTCAGGGGGCTACACCTTC. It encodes CASRKTGSGGYTF.

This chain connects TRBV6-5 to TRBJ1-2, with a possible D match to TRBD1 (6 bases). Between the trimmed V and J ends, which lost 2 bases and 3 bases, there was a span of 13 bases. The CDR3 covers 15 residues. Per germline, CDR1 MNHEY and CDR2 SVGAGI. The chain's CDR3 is CASSYGVGGYYGYTF. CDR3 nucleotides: TGTGCCAGCAGTTACGGGGTCGGGGGCTACTATGGCTACACCTTC.

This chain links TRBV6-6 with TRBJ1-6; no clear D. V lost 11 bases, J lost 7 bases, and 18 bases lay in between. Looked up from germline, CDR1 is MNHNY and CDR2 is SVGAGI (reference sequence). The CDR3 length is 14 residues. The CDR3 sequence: CASHFARANSPLHF. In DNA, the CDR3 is TGTGCCTCTCACTTCGCCCGGGCAAATTCACCCCTCCACTTT.

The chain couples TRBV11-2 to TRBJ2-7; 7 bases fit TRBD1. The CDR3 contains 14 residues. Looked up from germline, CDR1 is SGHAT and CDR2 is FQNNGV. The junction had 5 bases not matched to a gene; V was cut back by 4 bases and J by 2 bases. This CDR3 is CASSSLQGAYEQYF. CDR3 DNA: TGTGCCAGCAGCTCCCTGCAGGGGGCCTACGAGCAGTACTTC. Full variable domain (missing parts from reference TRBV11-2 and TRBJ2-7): EAGVAQSPRYKIIEKRQSVAFWCNPISGHATLYWYQQILGQGPKLLIQFQNNGVVDDSQLPKDRFSAERLKGVDSTLKIQPAKLEDSAVYLCASSSLQGAYEQYFGPGTRLTVT.